This T cell receptor beta chain was retrieved from a study of cytomegalovirus exposure and HLA in healthy donors. Study-wide results and limits: Cytomegalovirus association was assigned to under 200 TCR beta chains. TCR sequences were mostly rare, though some public TCRs occurred in many donors.

CDR1 and CDR2 (germline): SGHDT, YYEEEE. This CDR3 is 13 amino acids long. V lost 1 base and J 3 bases, leaving 7 bases between the germline ends. Researchers ran the PCR with 60 Vbeta and 13 Jbeta primers. The assay was immunoSEQ multiplex PCR, and TCRdb's table has in-frame clones only and misses some. This sample has 200,000 or so clones; just under 80% occur once, and the top ten carry approximately 6%. A few counts support this clone. Its antigen is undetermined. The specimen was PBMCs. The sequence was collected from a woman aged 25 to 39 in good health and CMV-seropositive. This rearrangement joins TRBV5-6 to TRBJ1-1; D gene uncertain. The CDR3 bases are TGTGCCAGCAGCTTGCAGGATTACACTGAAGCTTTCTTT. This gives the protein CASSLQDYTEAFF.